This TCR beta chain was sequenced during a study of pediatric ulcerative colitis. The assay was immunoSEQ multiplex PCR, and TCRdb's table has in-frame clones only and misses some. The sample comprises over 10,000 clones, approximately 71% of which are singletons, and 4% to 5% rests with the top ten. This clone has just one count. V lost 2 bases, J lost 0 bases, and 11 bases lay in between. The CDR3 loop spans 16 amino acids. Germline V gives CDR1 SGHAT, CDR2 FQNNGV. One to two pinch biopsies were taken from the rectum during colonoscopy. Input material: gut tissue. This chain uses TRBV11-2 with TRBJ2-1, with a weak D call TRBD2 (6 bases). The TCR sequence derives from a boy between 5 and 17 years old who was a control in a study of pediatric ulcerative colitis. The CDR3 DNA is TGTGCCAGCAGCTTAATCCTGACTAGCTCCTACAATGAGCAGTTCTTC. Translation gives CASSLILTSSYNEQFF. The full variable domain, with the rest looked up from reference TRBV11-2 and TRBJ2-1, is EAGVAQSPRYKIIEKRQSVAFWCNPISGHATLYWYQQILGQGPKLLIQFQNNGVVDDSQLPKDRFSAERLKGVDSTLKIQPAKLEDSAVYLCASSLILTSSYNEQFFGPGTRLTVL.